The 19 T cell receptor beta chains below come from one sample, sequenced in a study of blood T cell repertoires in COVID-19 (dated by TCRdb to the early 2020s). Library prep was done by the immunoSEQ multiplex PCR assay. TCRdb re-hosts the immuneACCESS table, in-frame sequences only. Its copies lack some clones; in the studies checked, an unresolved V gene accounts for under half of them, and the cause for the rest is not known. This sample comprises approximately 150,000 clones, approximately 80% of them detected only once. Together, the top ten hold 15% to 20% of the sample. Sample: peripheral blood. The receptors shown here come from a man aged 50 or older with acute or convalescent COVID-19.

The chain carries TRBV29-1 and TRBJ2-7; TRBD1 is a possible D gene (6 bases). The ends were cut back, 6 bases at V and 0 bases at J, with 9 bases in the middle. The length of the CDR3 is 12 residues. The germline V gene encodes CDR1 SQVTM and CDR2 ANQGSEA. The CDR3 protein is CSVQGSSYEQYF. CDR3 bases: TGCAGCGTCCAGGGGAGCTCCTACGAGCAGTACTTC.

CDR3 residues: CASSESFAGGNTGELFF. The DNA for the CDR3 is TGTGCCAGCAGTGAATCCTTTGCGGGGGGGAACACCGGGGAGCTGTTTTTT. The chain combines TRBV6-1 with TRBJ2-2; 8 bases are shared with TRBD2. This CDR3 comprises 17 residues. The germline V gene has CDR1 MNHNS and CDR2 SASEGT. V was clipped by 2 bases and J by 1 base; unmatched bases: 6.

The chain uses TRBV7-8 and TRBJ1-5, with no clear D. The V and J ends lost 2 bases and 7 bases respectively, with 12 bases between them. Germline CDR1 SGHVS, CDR2 FQNEAQ. The CDR3 has 14 amino acids. This CDR3 is CASSLPQARQPQHF. The CDR3, as DNA: TGTGCCAGCAGCTTACCTCAAGCGCGGCAGCCCCAGCATTTT.

This clone showed up many times. The V call is TRBV29-1, the J call TRBJ2-7, with 7 bases fitting TRBD1. The germline CDR1 and CDR2 sequences are SQVTM and ANQGSEA. V shed 6 bases, J shed 0 bases, and the junction held 5 bases outside the gene matches. CDR3 length equals 13 residues. The CDR3 DNA sequence: TGCAGCGTGGGGACAGCGGTCTCCTACGAGCAGTACTTC. This codes for CSVGTAVSYEQYF.

The chain has TRBV11-2 and TRBJ1-3; 7 nucleotides align to TRBD1. V lost 1 base, J lost 8 bases, and 8 bases stayed unmatched. The CDR3 extends over 15 amino acids. The germline V gene encodes CDR1 SGHAT and CDR2 FQNNGV. The CDR3 here is CASSLGGRGSDTIYF. The DNA of the CDR3 is TGTGCCAGCAGCTTAGGTGGCAGGGGGTCCGACACCATATATTTT.

The CDR3 coding sequence is TGTGCCAGCAGTTTAGACGGAGGTACGCAGTATTTT. This sequence encodes CASSLDGGTQYF. V gene TRBV12-3 or TRBV12-4 combines with J gene TRBJ2-3; TRBD2 might be the D (5 bases). The CDR3 consists of 12 residues. Trimming cost V 1 base and J 8 bases, with 7 bases left between them.

Concerning this clone: One end of the junction fails to match germline, which may point to a read error. The chain employs TRBV10-3 and TRBJ2-6, with 12 bases lining up with TRBD1. Germline V lookup: CDR1 ENHRY, CDR2 SYGVKD. This CDR3 has 17 amino acids. CDR3 protein: CAITEGQGAPGANVLTF. The CDR3 coding sequence is TGTGCCATCACTGAGGGACAGGGGGCGCCTGGGGCCAACGTCCTGACTTTC.

Only one count was recorded for this clone. The chain uses TRBV2 and TRBJ1-1; perhaps TRBD1 as D (5 bases). The CDR3 length is 15 residues. Germline V gene data show CDR1 as SNHLY and CDR2 as FYNNEI. The ends were cut back, 4 bases at V and 3 bases at J, with 15 bases in the middle. The CDR3 region has the DNA TGTGCCAGCAGTGTTGTTGGGGCGGACCACACTGAAGCTTTCTTT. This codes for CASSVVGADHTEAFF.

The gene calls are TRBV3-1 (or the pseudogene TRBV3-2) and TRBJ1-1; D gene unclear. Trimming cost V 5 bases and J 0 bases, with 13 bases left between them. CDR1 and CDR2 from the germline V gene are LGHDT and YNNKEL (reference sequence). The CDR3 contains 15 residues. CDR3 amino acids: CASSTPSVMNTEAFF. CDR3 bases: TGTGCCAGCAGCACCCCCTCAGTCATGAACACTGAAGCTTTCTTT.

There are a few counts of this clone. The rearrangement joins TRBV11-2 to TRBJ1-1; TRBD1 agrees at 8 bases. Germline trimming cut 6 bases from V and 1 base from J; bases unmatched to any gene: 7. CDR1 is SGHAT, CDR2 FQNNGV, per germline. This CDR3 is built from 15 residues. The CDR3 loop is CASSSSGTGNTEAFF. For the CDR3, the DNA is TGTGCCAGCAGTTCATCAGGGACAGGGAACACTGAAGCTTTCTTT.

This clone was observed a handful of times. The genes are TRBV3-1 (or the pseudogene TRBV3-2) and TRBJ2-1; 7 positions match TRBD1. The CDR3 has 14 residues. From germline, CDR1 is LGHDT and CDR2 YNNKEL (reference sequence). Germline trimming cut 1 base from V and 5 bases from J; bases unmatched to any gene: 2. CDR3 DNA: TGTGCCAGCAGCCAAGGTGGGACAGACAATGAGCAGTTCTTC. Residues: CASSQGGTDNEQFF.

This clone came up a few times. CDR3 bases: TGTGCCAGCAGCCCGCGCTCCCAGGGTACAGCCAAAAACATTCAGTACTTC. Its translation is CASSPRSQGTAKNIQYF. The chain combines TRBV9 with TRBJ2-4; TRBD1 is a possible D gene (5 bases). The CDR3 spans 17 residues. CDR1 SGDLS and CDR2 YYNGEE come from the germline V gene. The V end was cut by 4 bases, the J end by 0 bases, with 17 bases between.

The V call is TRBV4-1, the J call TRBJ1-2; D gene ambiguous. This CDR3 is 14 amino acids long. Between the trimmed V and J ends, which lost 0 bases and 4 bases, there was a span of 9 bases. The germline V gene has CDR1 MGHRA and CDR2 YSYEKL. In DNA, the CDR3 is TGCGCCAGCAGCCAAGAGAGAAACAGCTATGGCTACACCTTC. Translating it yields CASSQERNSYGYTF.

The V gene is TRBV5-1, the J gene TRBJ2-7; 12 bases fit TRBD2. Trimming cost V 4 bases and J 1 base; bases outside gene matches: 3. Germline CDR1 is SGHRS and CDR2 is YFSETQ. The CDR3 loop spans 15 amino acids. Written as DNA, the CDR3 is TGCGCCAGCAGCATGACTAGCGGGGGATCCTACGAGCAGTACTTC. Residues: CASSMTSGGSYEQYF.

This chain uses TRBV27 with TRBJ2-4; 9 nucleotides align to TRBD1. V trimming: 6 bases; J trimming: 7 bases; junction bases outside the gene matches: 10. The CDR3 sequence is 15 residues long. Germline V gene data show CDR1 as MNHEY and CDR2 as SMNVEV (reference sequence). CDR3 DNA: TGTGCCAGCAGCCTACGACAGGGGGGCAATAACATTCAGTACTTC. It codes for CASSLRQGGNNIQYF.

The chain carries TRBV5-4 and TRBJ2-7; tentatively, D is TRBD2 (6 bases). Deletions cut 4 bases from V and 5 bases from J, with 19 bases between. The germline V gene has CDR1 SGHNT and CDR2 YYREEE (reference sequence). CDR3 length: 15 amino acids. The CDR3 coding sequence is TGTGCCAGCAGCCCGGACTATTACCGACTCCACGAGCAGTACTTC. This encodes CASSPDYYRLHEQYF.

The chain couples TRBV11-2 to TRBJ1-1, with D tentatively TRBD1 (5 bases). Per germline, CDR1 SGHAT and CDR2 FQNNGV. V lost 3 bases and J 1 base, leaving 9 bases between the germline ends. CDR3 length: 14 amino acids. Here the CDR3 reads CASSFIRGNTEAFF. CDR3 in DNA: TGTGCCAGCAGCTTCATAAGGGGGAACACTGAAGCTTTCTTT.

This clone came up once. V gene TRBV10-3 combines with J gene TRBJ2-5; D is ambiguous. Germline V gene lookup returns CDR1 ENHRY and CDR2 SYGVKD. The CDR3 sequence is 13 residues long. V lost 2 bases to trimming and J lost 0 bases, with 4 bases between them. The CDR3 region is CAISEPNQETQYF. In nucleotides, the CDR3 is TGTGCCATCAGTGAGCCCAACCAAGAGACCCAGTACTTC.

The chain carries TRBV11-2 and TRBJ2-1; D is ambiguous. Per the germline V gene, CDR1 is SGHAT and CDR2 is FQNNGV. V lost 2 bases and J 7 bases, leaving 9 bases between the germline ends. CDR3 length: 13 residues. The CDR3 nucleotides read TGTGCCAGCAGCTTATGGCGGTGGAATGAGCAGTTCTTC. Translated, it gives CASSLWRWNEQFF.